This TCR beta chain was sequenced during a study of T cell responses to AZD1222 COVID-19 vaccine. General study results and limits: Seropositive at baseline were only six AZD1222 recipients. Unmutated variant regions are reportedly the target of nearly half of TCRs that are spike-specific.

V gave up 3 bases and J gave up 11 bases, with 22 bases separating them. The CDR3 is 15 amino acids. Germline CDR1 is MNHEY and CDR2 is SVGEGT. Details on this clone: The antigen is unknown.

The protocol was immunoSEQ multiplex PCR, while the TCRdb copy is restricted to in-frame clones and leaves out a portion. Of about 82,000 clones listed, 70% to 90% were seen once; the top ten hold more than 5%. This TCR derives from an adult in good health. The chain links TRBV6-2 or TRBV6-3 to TRBJ1-1; D perhaps matches TRBD1 (5 bases). This specimen consisted of peripheral blood, obtained on day 0 of AZD1222 vaccination. The DNA of the CDR3 is TGTGCCAGCAGTTATTTGGCAGGGCCCGGCGGGTATGCTTTCTTT. Translation: CASSYLAGPGGYAFF.